This entry features one TCR beta chain sequence. It has no known antigen specificity. A read error may explain this, as a much larger clone is one base away. These data are taken from a study of blood T cells in healthy people across ages (dated by TCRdb to between 2015 and 2016). Notes on the research overall: In model experiments, template switching captured about one uniquely barcoded TCR beta cDNA molecule for every two T cells. To avoid experimental bias, donors of different ages were spread randomly across the sequencing lanes. The study measured age-related changes in TCR beta repertoire diversity using deep sequencing normalized with unique cDNA molecular identifiers. The donors were divided into four age groups: young (average around 16 years), middle-aged (under 40), aged (roughly 66) and long-lived (roughly 86). Using the same blood draw, the study looked at two additional independent replicas of 1 million unique cDNA reads for two donors, one aged 18 to 30 and the other aged 80 or older. Overall results and qualifications from the work: As age increased, observed TCR beta diversity per million T cells dropped in a roughly linear way, and a significant reduction was already evident by age roughly 36. Compared with the aged group, the long-lived group had more naive CD4+ T cells, fewer expanded clones and increased TCR diversity, suggesting age selection. Bulk unsorted PBMC profiling prevented conclusive comparison of naive and antigen-experienced compartments. The percentage of naive T cells measured by flow cytometry correlated strongly with observed TCR beta diversity. Because the CMV infection status of the donors was unknown, age-related changes in expanded clonotypes may potentially have been confounded. Estimates of total diversity based on one million sequenced T cells were considered lower bounds and underestimates.

The library was obtained by 5' RACE. The instrument was an Illumina HiSeq 2500. A second PCR of about 6 to 11 cycles was performed with a sample-barcoded 5' primer and a J-beta primer mix. Each TCR beta cDNA molecule received a unique molecular identifier from a template-switch 5' adaptor carrying 12 random nucleotides. At least 2.5 million CDR3-containing paired-end reads were obtained from each sample. All of the RNA was converted into first-strand cDNA using the Mint cDNA synthesis kit, with a TRBC-specific oligonucleotide serving as the primer. Following uracil-DNA glycosylase treatment, a first 18-cycle PCR with universal primers M1SS and BC2_uni_R was performed on all cDNA. The study's own analysis went as follows. For normalization, 1 million high-quality reads, each with a distinct molecular identifier, were randomly selected from each sample. Instead of being binned into consensus sequences, reads with shared molecular identifiers were discarded. MiTCR, set to a Q25 quality threshold and the strictest error-elimination algorithm, was used for CDR3 identification, clonotype clustering and error correction. Lower-bound total TCR beta diversity was estimated with a nonparametric unseen species model using Euler transformation. TCRdb applied fastp at Q25 and MiXCR to the public reads, then kept only in-frame beta chains. Each entry is one CDR3 protein sequence, shown with its most common DNA and genes. For this entry, the V and J calls and clone size follow TCRdb and not the study's own pipeline. Recorded for this sample are about 670,000 distinct CDR3 sequences; roughly 41% of them occurred a single time. Jointly, the top ten make up approximately 31% of the sample.

The 39 donors, aged roughly 6 to 95 years, were systemically healthy Caucasian individuals from Russia. Each donor gave roughly 9 milliliters of peripheral blood, drawn into EDTA-treated Vacutainer tubes. Ficoll-Paque density-gradient centrifugation was used to isolate PBMCs, with at least 7 million per sample. Total RNA, at least 5 micrograms per sample, was extracted from PBMCs with Trizol reagent. Naive CD45RAhigh/CD27high T cell percentages were measured by flow cytometry on a PBMC aliquot from every donor. CDR1 and CDR2 were assigned from the germline V gene (reference sequence) as SEHNR and FQNEAQ. The CDR3 covers 18 residues, taking in both the cysteine and the phenylalanine. The DNA shown is the 54-base CDR3, in frame from base 1.

The receptor was derived from a man older than 75 in good health. The chain is encoded by TRBV7-9 joined to TRBJ2-4; TRBD2 could be the D gene, as 6 bases match. The sample was blood. The DNA sequence is TGTGCCAGCAGCCGTCAATCGGGCGGGGCCCTAGCCAAAGACATTCAGTACTTC. This encodes CASSRQSGGALAKDIQYF.